Below are 18 T cell receptor beta chains sequenced from a single sample in a study of T cell repertoires in cytomegalovirus infection. TCRdb analysed the reads with MiXCR anew, one entry per CDR3 protein. The sample lists roughly 700,000 distinct CDR3 sequences, roughly 30% seen once, with 15% to 20% in the top ten. Their specific antigens are unknown. The sequenced sample was cultured PBMCs, obtained from culture after CMV antigen stimulation. These receptors were obtained from a human donor in good health (CMV status not recorded). Some clones in this sample may be carry-over from other donors' samples.

This clonotype was counted a few times. This rearrangement joins TRBV6-1 to TRBJ1-5; D gene unclear. This CDR3 has 13 amino acids. The germline V gene has CDR1 MNHNS and CDR2 SASEGT. V lost 6 bases to trimming and J lost 0 bases, with 6 bases between them. Written as DNA, the CDR3 is TGTGCCAGCAGAAAGGATAGCAATCAGCCCCAGCATTTT. This encodes CASRKDSNQPQHF.

This sequence joins TRBV4-2 and TRBJ2-1; possibly TRBD2 for D (5 bases). Germline CDR1 is LGHNA and CDR2 is YNFKEQ. V shed 0 bases and J shed 9 bases, with 15 bases lying between them. The CDR3 runs 15 residues. The CDR3 loop is CASSQDRIGGREQFF. In nucleotides, the CDR3 is TGTGCCAGCAGCCAAGATCGCATTGGAGGCCGTGAGCAGTTCTTC.

Ten or more counts support this clonotype. This chain uses TRBV7-2 with TRBJ2-7; no definite D call. Germline assignment: CDR1 SGHTA and CDR2 FQGNSA. This CDR3 spans 11 amino acids. Trimming shortened V by 8 bases and J by 4 bases, and 9 bases separated the two germline ends. The CDR3 DNA is TGTGCCAGCGGGCGAAGGTACGAGCAGTACTTC. Translated, it gives CASGRRYEQYF.

V gene TRBV20-1 combines with J gene TRBJ1-4; D possibly corresponds to TRBD1 (6 bases). The CDR3 loop spans 16 amino acids. In germline, CDR1 is DFQATT, CDR2 SNEGSKA (reference sequence). V lost 3 bases to trimming and J lost 7 bases, with 21 bases between them. In nucleotides, the CDR3 is TGCAGTGCTAGCCCCAGAGGGGGGAGCGGAGCTGAAAAACTGTTTTTT. This gives the protein CSASPRGGSGAEKLFF.

V is TRBV6-1 and J is TRBJ2-5, with unresolved D. The CDR3 has 14 amino acids. V was pared by 8 bases and J by 1 base, with 14 bases between. Per the germline V gene, CDR1 is MNHNS and CDR2 is SASEGT. CDR3: CASPPDWIQETQYF. For the CDR3, the DNA is TGTGCCAGCCCCCCCGACTGGATCCAAGAGACCCAGTACTTC.

The V call is TRBV2, the J call TRBJ2-1; D possibly corresponds to TRBD2 (6 bases). Trimming pared 1 base from V and 5 bases from J, leaving 12 bases between. Germline V gene data show CDR1 as SNHLY and CDR2 as FYNNEI. This CDR3 comprises 15 residues. DNA for the CDR3: TGTGCCAGCAGTGAAGAGGGGACTGCACACAATGAGCAGTTCTTC. Its protein product is CASSEEGTAHNEQFF.

The V call is TRBV20-1, the J call TRBJ2-3; 7 nucleotides line up with TRBD2. The junction had 8 bases not matched to a gene; V was cut back by 6 bases and J by 5 bases. The CDR3 has 13 amino acids. Germline V gene lookup returns CDR1 DFQATT and CDR2 SNEGSKA (reference sequence). The CDR3 DNA is TGCAGTGCCGTTAGCGGGCCGGTAGATACGCAGTATTTT. This codes for CSAVSGPVDTQYF.

The sample holds one count of this clonotype. V and J are TRBV2 and TRBJ2-4; D ambiguous. The CDR3 totals 14 residues. V was cut by 3 bases and J by 0 bases, with 6 bases left in between. Germline V lookup: CDR1 SNHLY, CDR2 FYNNEI. CDR3 bases: TGTGCCAGCAGTGAGTCGGTAGCCAAAAACATTCAGTACTTC. Protein: CASSESVAKNIQYF.

This clonotype was observed a single time. CDR3 region: CSARGGDSWTYEQYF. CDR3 in DNA: TGCAGTGCTAGAGGGGGGGACAGCTGGACCTACGAGCAGTACTTC. This sequence joins TRBV20-1 and TRBJ2-7; weak D call: TRBD1 (7 bases). The germline CDR1 and CDR2 sequences are DFQATT and SNEGSKA (reference sequence). V was trimmed by 1 base and J by 2 bases, leaving 15 bases between them. CDR3 length: 15 amino acids.

The chain uses TRBV7-6 and TRBJ1-2; TRBD1 might be the D (5 bases). V lost 1 base to trimming and J lost 3 bases, with 9 bases between them. Looked up from germline, CDR1 is SGHVS and CDR2 is FNYEAQ. This CDR3 spans 14 amino acids. For the CDR3, the DNA is TGTGCCAGCAGCTTAGATGAGGGACACTATGGCTACACCTTC. Its protein product is CASSLDEGHYGYTF.

CDR3 coding DNA: TGTGCCAGCAGTTTTCTGGGGCTAGCGGGAGGGCCTAGCACAGATACGCAGTATTTT. Translated: CASSFLGLAGGPSTDTQYF. V is TRBV28 and J is TRBJ2-3; the match to TRBD2 covers 12 bases. V shed 3 bases and J 0 bases; nucleotides not matched to a gene: 10. The CDR3 length is 19 residues. CDR1 MDHEN and CDR2 SYDVKM come from the germline V gene. The complete variable domain, with remaining parts taken from reference TRBV28 and TRBJ2-3, reads DVKVTQSSRYLVKRTGEKVFLECVQDMDHENMFWYRQDPGLGLRLIYFSYDVKMKEKGDIPEGYSVSREKKERFSLILESASTNQTSMYLCASSFLGLAGGPSTDTQYFGPGTRLTVL.

There are many counts of this clonotype. The chain is built from TRBV7-2 and TRBJ2-7; the match to TRBD1 covers 8 bases. V was clipped by 5 bases and J by 4 bases; unmatched bases: 10. Looked up from germline, CDR1 is SGHTA and CDR2 is FQGNSA. The CDR3 loop spans 15 amino acids. This CDR3 is CASSLTWTGRYEQYF. Here the CDR3 DNA reads TGTGCCAGCAGCCTAACTTGGACAGGGAGATACGAGCAGTACTTC.

This clonotype was seen only a few times. The chain links TRBV18 to TRBJ1-1; D may be TRBD1 (5 bases). With 6 bases removed from V and 1 base from J, the gap between germline ends came to 15 bases. The CDR3 consists of 15 residues. Germline V gene data show CDR1 as KGHSH and CDR2 as LQKENI. The CDR3 reads CASSWETASNTEAFF. The CDR3 coding sequence is TGTGCCAGCTCGTGGGAGACAGCCTCGAACACTGAAGCTTTCTTT.

This clonotype occurred a few times. The V call is TRBV12-3 or TRBV12-4, the J call TRBJ2-7, with D uncertain. The CDR3 consists of 14 residues. Deletions cut 3 bases from V and 2 bases from J, with 11 bases between. The CDR3: CASSFLDPAYEQYF. The CDR3 DNA is TGTGCCAGCAGTTTTCTGGACCCGGCCTACGAGCAGTACTTC.

This clonotype was observed a few times. The gene calls are TRBV4-3 and TRBJ1-5; D is possibly TRBD1 (5 bases). CDR1 LGHNA and CDR2 YSLEER come from the germline V gene. The ends were cut back, 0 bases at V and 5 bases at J, with 11 bases in the middle. The CDR3 consists of 15 residues. The CDR3, as DNA: TGCGCCAGCAGCCAAGAGGTGAGGGGTTATCAGCCCCAGCATTTT. Translated, it gives CASSQEVRGYQPQHF.

The chain combines TRBV19 with TRBJ2-3; D gene unclear. V gave up 6 bases and J gave up 6 bases, with 13 bases separating them. Germline loops: CDR1 LNHDA, CDR2 SQIVND (reference sequence). The CDR3 totals 13 residues. The CDR3 region is CASRLRRTDTQYF. Written as DNA, the CDR3 is TGTGCCAGTAGATTGAGGCGGACGGATACGCAGTATTTT.

For this clonotype: A junction end diverges from the germline sequence, so it may reflect a read error. The chain carries TRBV2 and TRBJ1-2, with 9 bases matching TRBD1. Looked up from germline, CDR1 is SNHLY and CDR2 is FYNNEI. The CDR3 spans 14 residues. The CDR3 DNA follows: TGTGCCAGCAATGAACAGGGGGCGTGGTATGGCTACACCTTC. This translates into CASNEQGAWYGYTF.

The V gene is TRBV4-3, the J gene TRBJ2-7; no clear D. V dropped 1 base and J dropped 4 bases, with 14 bases sitting between them. Germline loops: CDR1 LGHNA, CDR2 YSLEER. The CDR3 totals 15 residues. The CDR3 protein is CASSQGTATLYEQYF. CDR3 in DNA: TGCGCCAGCAGCCAAGGTACAGCAACACTTTACGAGCAGTACTTC.